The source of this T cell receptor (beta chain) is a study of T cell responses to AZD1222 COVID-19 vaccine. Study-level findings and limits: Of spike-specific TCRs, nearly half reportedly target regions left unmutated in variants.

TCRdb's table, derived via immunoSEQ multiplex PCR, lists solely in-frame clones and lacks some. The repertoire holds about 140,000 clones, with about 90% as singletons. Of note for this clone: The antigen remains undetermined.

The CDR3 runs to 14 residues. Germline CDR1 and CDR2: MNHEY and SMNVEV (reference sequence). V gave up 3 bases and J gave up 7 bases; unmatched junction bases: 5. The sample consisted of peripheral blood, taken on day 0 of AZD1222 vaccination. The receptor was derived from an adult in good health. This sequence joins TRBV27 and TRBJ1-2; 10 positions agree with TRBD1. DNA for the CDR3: TGTGCCAGCAGTTTTCGACAGGGGGCCGGTGGCTACACCTTC. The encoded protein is CASSFRQGAGGYTF.